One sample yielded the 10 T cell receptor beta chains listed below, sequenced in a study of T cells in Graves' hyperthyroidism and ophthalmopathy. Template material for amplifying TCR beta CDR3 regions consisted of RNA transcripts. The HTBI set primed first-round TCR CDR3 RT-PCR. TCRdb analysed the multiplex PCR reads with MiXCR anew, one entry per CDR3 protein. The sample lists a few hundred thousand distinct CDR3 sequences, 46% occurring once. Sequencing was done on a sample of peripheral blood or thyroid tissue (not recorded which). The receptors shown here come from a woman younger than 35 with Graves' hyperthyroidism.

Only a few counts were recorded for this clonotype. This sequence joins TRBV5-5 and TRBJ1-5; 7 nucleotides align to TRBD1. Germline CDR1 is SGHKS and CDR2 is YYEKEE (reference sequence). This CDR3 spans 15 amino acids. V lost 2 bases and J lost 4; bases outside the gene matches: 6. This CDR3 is CASSFQGTENQPQHF. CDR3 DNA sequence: TGTGCCAGCAGCTTTCAAGGGACAGAAAATCAGCCCCAGCATTTT. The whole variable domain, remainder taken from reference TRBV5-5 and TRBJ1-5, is DAGVTQSPTHLIKTRGQQVTLRCSPISGHKSVSWYQQVLGQGPQFIFQYYEKEERGRGNFPDRFSARQFPNYSSELNVNALLLGDSALYLCASSFQGTENQPQHFGDGTRLSIL.

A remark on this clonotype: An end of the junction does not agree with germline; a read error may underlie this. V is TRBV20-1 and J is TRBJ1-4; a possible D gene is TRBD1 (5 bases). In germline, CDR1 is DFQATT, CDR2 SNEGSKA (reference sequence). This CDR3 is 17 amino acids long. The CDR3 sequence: CSAGDPKVLTANEKPFF. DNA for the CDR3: TGCAGTGCTGGAGATCCGAAAGTGTTGACAGCAAATGAAAAACCGTTTTTT.

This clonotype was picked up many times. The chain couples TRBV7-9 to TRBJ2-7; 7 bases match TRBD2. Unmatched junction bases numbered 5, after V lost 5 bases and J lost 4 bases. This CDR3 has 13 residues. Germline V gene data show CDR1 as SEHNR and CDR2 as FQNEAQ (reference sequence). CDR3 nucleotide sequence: TGTGCCAGCAGCCCACCCGGGGGGTACGAGCAGTACTTC. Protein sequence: CASSPPGGYEQYF.

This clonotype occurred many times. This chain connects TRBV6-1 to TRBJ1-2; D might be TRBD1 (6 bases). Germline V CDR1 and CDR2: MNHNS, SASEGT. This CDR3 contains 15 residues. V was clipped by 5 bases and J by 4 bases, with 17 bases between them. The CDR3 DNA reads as TGTGCCAGCAGTCCGAAGGGGGGCGCCGGCTATGGCTACACCTTC. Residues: CASSPKGGAGYGYTF.

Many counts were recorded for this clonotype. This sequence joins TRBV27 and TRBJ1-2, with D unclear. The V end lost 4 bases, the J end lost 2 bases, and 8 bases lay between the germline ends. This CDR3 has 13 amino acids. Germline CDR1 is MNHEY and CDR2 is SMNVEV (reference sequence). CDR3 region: CASSSLPNYGYTF. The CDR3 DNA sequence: TGTGCCAGCAGTTCCTTGCCCAACTATGGCTACACCTTC.

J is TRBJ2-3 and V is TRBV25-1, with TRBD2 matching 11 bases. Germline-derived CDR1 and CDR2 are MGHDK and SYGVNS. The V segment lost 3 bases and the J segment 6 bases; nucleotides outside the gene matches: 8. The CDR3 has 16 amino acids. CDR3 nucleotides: TGTGCCAGCAGTGACCGGACTAGCGGGCAGGGGGATACGCAGTATTTT. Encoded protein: CASSDRTSGQGDTQYF. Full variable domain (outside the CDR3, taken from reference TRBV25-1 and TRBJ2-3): EADIYQTPRYLVIGTGKKITLECSQTMGHDKMYWYQQDPGMELHLIHYSYGVNSTEKGDLSSESTVSRIRTEHFPLTLESARPSHTSQYLCASSDRTSGQGDTQYFGPGTRLTVL.

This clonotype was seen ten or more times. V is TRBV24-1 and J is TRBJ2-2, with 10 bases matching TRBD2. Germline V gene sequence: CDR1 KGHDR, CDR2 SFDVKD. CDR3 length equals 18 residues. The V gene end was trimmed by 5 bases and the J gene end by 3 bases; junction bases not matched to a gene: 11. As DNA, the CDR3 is TGTGCCACCAGTGCGCTAGCGGGAGCGAGGAGTGACACCGGGGAGCTGTTTTTT. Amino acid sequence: CATSALAGARSDTGELFF.

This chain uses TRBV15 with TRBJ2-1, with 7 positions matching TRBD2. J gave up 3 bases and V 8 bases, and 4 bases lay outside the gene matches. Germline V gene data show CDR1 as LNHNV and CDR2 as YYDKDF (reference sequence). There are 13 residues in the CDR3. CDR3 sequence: CATRDYRYNEQFF. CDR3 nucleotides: TGTGCCACCCGGGACTACCGCTACAATGAGCAGTTCTTC.

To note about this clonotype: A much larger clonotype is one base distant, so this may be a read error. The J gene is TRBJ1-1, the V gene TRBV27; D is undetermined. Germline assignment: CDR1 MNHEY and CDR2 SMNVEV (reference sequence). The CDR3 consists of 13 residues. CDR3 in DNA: TGTGCCAGCAGTTGGGCCAGGAACACTGGAGCTTTCTTT. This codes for CASSWARNTGAFF.

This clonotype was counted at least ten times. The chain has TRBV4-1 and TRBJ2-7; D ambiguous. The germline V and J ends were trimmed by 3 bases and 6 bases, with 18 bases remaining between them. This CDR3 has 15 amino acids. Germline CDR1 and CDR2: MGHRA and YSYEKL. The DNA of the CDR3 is TGCGCCAGCAGCCACCCCATGGTATCACCTCGCGAGCAGTACTTC. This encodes CASSHPMVSPREQYF.